The 15 T cell receptor beta chains below were found in one sample sequenced in a study of blood T cell repertoires in COVID-19. Assay: immunoSEQ multiplex PCR; the TCRdb copy retains only in-frame clones and omits some. Of fewer than 200,000 clones listed, 80% to 90% are singletons. The specimen sequenced was peripheral blood. These receptors all stem from a woman aged 70 to 79 with COVID-19, enrolled during active disease.

This clone was recorded once. The V call is TRBV7-3, the J call TRBJ2-2; 7 nucleotides align to TRBD1. Trimming took 5 bases from V and 5 from J; bases not matched to a gene: 8. This CDR3 region has 15 residues. Germline CDR1 reads SGHTA; CDR2 reads FQGTGA. The CDR3 sequence: CASSPGTRGTGELFF. The DNA of the CDR3 is TGTGCCAGCAGCCCCGGGACCAGGGGGACCGGGGAGCTGTTTTTT.

The chain recombines TRBV6-5 with TRBJ1-2; D perhaps matches TRBD1 (5 bases). Germline V gene data show CDR1 as MNHEY and CDR2 as SVGAGI. V was clipped by 2 bases and J by 8 bases, with 15 bases between them. This CDR3 is 14 amino acids long. The CDR3 DNA reads as TGTGCCAGCAGTTACGGGGAACAGGTTACCGGCTACACCTTC. The encoded protein is CASSYGEQVTGYTF.

The chain links TRBV27 to TRBJ1-1, with D tentatively TRBD1 (5 bases). The germline V gene encodes CDR1 MNHEY and CDR2 SMNVEV (reference sequence). The V end was cut by 0 bases, the J end by 7 bases, with 12 bases between. CDR3 length: 14 amino acids. CDR3 loop: CASSLSGRVGEAFF. CDR3 DNA: TGTGCCAGCAGTTTATCGGGCAGGGTTGGTGAAGCTTTCTTT.

V usage is TRBV19 and J usage is TRBJ2-7; D not certain. Trimming cost V 5 bases and J 4 bases, with 15 bases left between them. The CDR3 is 14 amino acids. Germline lookup yields CDR1 LNHDA and CDR2 SQIVND (reference sequence). The CDR3 coding sequence is TGTGCCAGTAGTGAACACATCCGATCATACGAGCAGTACTTC. Its protein is CASSEHIRSYEQYF.

The rearrangement uses TRBV7-3 and TRBJ2-5; 9 positions agree with TRBD2. J was trimmed by 5 bases and V by 5 bases; bases with no gene match: 9. The germline CDR1 and CDR2 sequences are SGHTA and FQGTGA. The CDR3 covers 15 residues. CDR3 amino acids: CASSLIAGVWETQYF. The CDR3 DNA reads as TGTGCCAGCAGCCTCATAGCGGGAGTATGGGAGACCCAGTACTTC. The full variable domain, completed using reference TRBV7-3 and TRBJ2-5, is GAGVSQTPSNKVTEKGKYVELRCDPISGHTALYWYRQSLGQGPEFLIYFQGTGAADDSGLPNDRFFAVRPEGSVSTLKIQRTERGDSAVYLCASSLIAGVWETQYFGPGTRLLVL.

V and J are TRBV29-1 and TRBJ1-5, with D unclear. CDR1 is SQVTM, CDR2 ANQGSEA, per germline. Trimming removed 0 bases from V and 7 bases from J, with 7 bases in between. The CDR3 is 12 residues long. The CDR3: CSVEDPGQPQHF. The CDR3 DNA follows: TGCAGCGTTGAAGATCCAGGACAGCCCCAGCATTTT.

This chain joins TRBV2 and TRBJ1-6; a weak D match, TRBD1 (6 bases). Germline V gene sequence: CDR1 SNHLY, CDR2 FYNNEI. Trimming stripped 5 bases from V and 10 bases from J, with 9 bases between. This CDR3 has 12 amino acids. The CDR3 DNA reads TGTGCCAGCAGTTTACAGGGATCACCCCTCCACTTT. It yields the protein CASSLQGSPLHF.

This rearrangement joins TRBV11-1 to TRBJ2-7; 7 nucleotides agree with TRBD2. The CDR3 runs to 15 residues. The V and J ends lost 4 bases and 6 bases, in that order; junction bases with no gene match: 12. Germline V lookup: CDR1 SGHAT, CDR2 FQDESV (reference sequence). The CDR3 DNA reads TGTGCCAGCAGCTCGACGAGGACTAGGGGTTCCGAGCAGTACTTC. Residues: CASSSTRTRGSEQYF.

The CDR3 sequence is CASRSTGGDLNQPQHF. In DNA, the CDR3 is TGTGCCAGCAGGTCGACAGGGGGCGATCTCAATCAGCCCCAGCATTTT. This chain connects TRBV28 to TRBJ1-5, with 10 bases aligning to TRBD1. Trimming cost V 6 bases and J 3 bases; bases outside gene matches: 8. Germline V gives CDR1 MDHEN, CDR2 SYDVKM. The CDR3 has 16 amino acids. The full variable domain, with the rest looked up from reference TRBV28 and TRBJ1-5, is DVKVTQSSRYLVKRTGEKVFLECVQDMDHENMFWYRQDPGLGLRLIYFSYDVKMKEKGDIPEGYSVSREKKERFSLILESASTNQTSMYLCASRSTGGDLNQPQHFGDGTRLSIL.

As regards this clone: Other DNA sequences of this sample code for an identical CDR3. This chain joins TRBV28 and TRBJ2-3; 9 bases line up with TRBD1. Germline CDR1 MDHEN, CDR2 SYDVKM. Losses at the gene ends were 4 bases for V and 3 bases for J; bases not matched to a gene: 2. The CDR3 sequence is 14 residues long. CDR3 sequence: CASSSGQGTDTQYF. The CDR3 DNA is TGTGCCAGCAGTTCGGGACAGGGTACAGATACGCAGTATTTT.

V and J are TRBV23-1 and TRBJ2-7, with 8 positions matching TRBD1. TRBV23-1 is known as an ORF, though its function is uncertain. The CDR3 is 17 amino acids. V lost 7 bases and J lost 4; bases outside the gene matches: 18. CDR3 DNA: TGCGCCAGCACCCGAAATGGGCGTCGGGACAGGCCTTACGAGCAGTACTTC. It yields the protein CASTRNGRRDRPYEQYF.

This clone was counted once. This sequence joins TRBV5-1 and TRBJ2-5; TRBD1 is a possible D gene (5 bases). Germline CDR1 is SGHRS and CDR2 is YFSETQ. The CDR3 extends over 14 amino acids. The V end lost 3 bases, the J end lost 4 bases, and 13 bases lay between the germline ends. The CDR3 DNA reads TGCGCCAGCAGCTCCCGGCCAAGGGGAGAGACCCAGTACTTC. It yields the protein CASSSRPRGETQYF.

V is TRBV5-4 and J is TRBJ2-3; D remains unclear. The germline V gene encodes CDR1 SGHNT and CDR2 YYREEE (reference sequence). The CDR3 loop spans 13 amino acids. V was trimmed by 4 bases and J by 1 base, leaving 7 bases between them. The CDR3 reads CASSRSGTDTQYF. The CDR3 coding sequence is TGTGCCAGCAGCCGCTCGGGCACAGATACGCAGTATTTT.

The rearrangement joins TRBV27 to TRBJ1-6; D not resolved. The CDR3 totals 13 residues. Germline CDR1 reads MNHEY; CDR2 reads SMNVEV (reference sequence). The V end was cut by 0 bases, the J end by 10 bases, with 7 bases between. The CDR3 region has the DNA TGTGCCAGCAGTTTATCCGCTGGCTCACCCCTCCACTTT. Its protein is CASSLSAGSPLHF.

This chain links TRBV7-9 with TRBJ2-7; possibly TRBD2 for D (5 bases). CDR1 is SEHNR and CDR2 is FQNEAQ in the germline V gene (reference sequence). The CDR3 is 14 residues long. V lost 3 bases, J lost 7 bases, and 16 bases lay in between. CDR3 bases: TGTGCCAGCAGCTTTCTTATCGGAGGTATGGAGCAGTACTTC. It codes for CASSFLIGGMEQYF. Filled out from reference TRBV7-9 and TRBJ2-7, the complete variable domain reads DTGVSQNPRHKITKRGQNVTFRCDPISEHNRLYWYRQTLGQGPEFLTYFQNEAQLEKSRLLSDRFSAERPKGSFSTLEIQRTEQGDSAMYLCASSFLIGGMEQYFGPGTRLTVT.